This TCR beta chain appears in the sequencing data of a study of T cells in tumors after PD-1 blockade. V shed 4 bases and J shed 4 bases, with 16 bases lying between them. This CDR3 comprises 15 residues. The germline V gene encodes CDR1 SGHRS and CDR2 YFSETQ. Concerning this clone: The antigen is unknown.

Study-level results: Among squamous cell carcinoma expanded CD8+ clones, roughly 53% of exhausted ones versus roughly 30% of others were novel.

Only in-frame clones appear in the TCRdb table, and some are missing; sequencing was by immunoSEQ multiplex PCR. The profile shows 10,000 to 15,000 clones, around 63% of them singletons. Material: tumor tissue, obtained before anti-PD-1 treatment. The receptor comes from a human donor with cutaneous squamous cell carcinoma. The rearrangement uses TRBV5-1 and TRBJ2-3, with a weak D call TRBD2 (6 bases). The CDR3 loop is CASSVSRGSPDTQYF. Here the CDR3 DNA reads TGCGCCAGCAGCGTGTCGCGGGGTAGTCCAGATACGCAGTATTTT.